This T cell receptor (beta chain) was recorded in a study of cytomegalovirus exposure and HLA in healthy donors. Findings and limits, study-wide: Judged likely to be a sequencing artifact was a cluster of highly shared sequence variants. It was reported in a later analysis that an Asian-associated ancestry cluster showed fewer N-insertions than the 666-donor mean. When the data were analyzed later, several of the most significant clusters appeared to be linked to common viral pathogens.

The PCR ran on 60 Vbeta and 13 Jbeta primers. Method: immunoSEQ multiplex PCR; TCRdb's copy keeps in-frame clones and lacks some. Found here are around 140,000 clones, approximately 81% of them singletons; the top ten hold about 7.3%. This clone was seen more than once but under ten times. Its target is not known. Germline V gene data show CDR1 as SGHTA and CDR2 as FQGNSA. The ends were cut back, 3 bases at V and 4 bases at J, with 16 bases in the middle. This CDR3 region has 15 residues. The chain uses TRBV7-2 and TRBJ2-7, with D possibly matching TRBD2 (5 bases). This receptor was obtained from a male donor in good health and CMV-seronegative. Material for sequencing was PBMCs. CDR3 sequence reads: CASSLEEDPLYEQYF. The CDR3 DNA sequence: TGTGCCAGCAGCTTGGAGGAGGACCCCCTTTACGAGCAGTACTTC.